This entry describes one T cell receptor beta chain. No antigen is known for it. The data belong to a study of T cells in tuberculosis. Looking at the study overall: This South African cohort compared adolescents with or without latent tuberculosis against adults with active tuberculosis.

Study-level findings and limits: Using the GMM-specific repertoire gave nearly 90% accuracy versus 60% to 70% with motifs.

The protocol was immunoSEQ multiplex PCR, while the TCRdb copy is restricted to in-frame clones and leaves out a portion. The sample holds roughly 44,000 clones, roughly 95% seen once. The CDR3 runs 15 residues. Trimming removed 0 bases at V and 1 base at J, with 7 bases between. Germline V gene data show CDR1 as SNHLY and CDR2 as FYNNEI. Unsorted cryopreserved PBMC were sequenced, averaging roughly 100,000 T cells per clinical donor. The receptor was derived from a donor aged 5 to 30 with latent tuberculosis or without tuberculosis infection. The sequencing input was PBMCs. This sequence joins TRBV2 and TRBJ1-5; tentatively, D is TRBD1 (5 bases). CDR3 sequence (DNA): TGTGCCAGCAGTGAAGCAGGGGTCAGCAATCAGCCCCAGCATTTT. Protein: CASSEAGVSNQPQHF.